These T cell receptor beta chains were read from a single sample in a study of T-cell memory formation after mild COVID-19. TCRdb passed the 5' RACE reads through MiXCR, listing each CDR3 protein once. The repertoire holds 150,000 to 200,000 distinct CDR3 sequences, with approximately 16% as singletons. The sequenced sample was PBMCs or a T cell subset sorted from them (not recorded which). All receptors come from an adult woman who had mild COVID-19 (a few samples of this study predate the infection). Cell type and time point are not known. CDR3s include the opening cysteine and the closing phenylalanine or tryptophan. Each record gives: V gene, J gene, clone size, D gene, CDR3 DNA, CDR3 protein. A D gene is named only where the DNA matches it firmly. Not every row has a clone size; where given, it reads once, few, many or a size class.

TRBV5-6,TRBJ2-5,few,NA,TGTGCCAGCAGCCCAGGGGAGAATCTGGTAGAGACCCAGTACTTC,CASSPGENLVETQYF
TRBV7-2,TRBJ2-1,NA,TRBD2,TGTGCCAGCAGCTTTAGGGGACTAGCGTACAATGAGCAGTTCTTC,CASSFRGLAYNEQFF
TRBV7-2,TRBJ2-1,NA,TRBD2,TGTGCCAGCAGCTTTGAGACTAGCGGGTACAATGAGCAGTTCTTC,CASSFETSGYNEQFF
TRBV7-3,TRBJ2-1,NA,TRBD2,TGTGCCAGCAGCTTAACGGCGGGGGGGCTGCCACCCCCACAGCAGTTCTTC,CASSLTAGGLPPPQQFF
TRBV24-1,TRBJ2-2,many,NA,TGTGCCACCAGTGATTTCGTTGCTTCGAACACCGGGGAGCTGTTTTTT,CATSDFVASNTGELFF
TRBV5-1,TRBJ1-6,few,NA,TGCGCCAGCAGCTTGGGCAGGGTTTTGACACCCCTCCACTTT,CASSLGRVLTPLHF
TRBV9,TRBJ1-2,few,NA,TGTGCCAGCAGCGGGGGGTCCAGGGTGTATGGCTACACCTTC,CASSGGSRVYGYTF
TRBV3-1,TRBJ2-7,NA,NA,TGTGCCAGCAGCCAAGATCTCGGGGAGCAGTACTTC,CASSQDLGEQYF
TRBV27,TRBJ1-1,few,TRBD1,TGTGCCAGCAGTCCCCTCAGGGGGCTCGCTGAAGCTTTCTTT,CASSPLRGLAEAFF
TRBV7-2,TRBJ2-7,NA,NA,TGTGCCAGCAGCCAAGCTATTTCCTACGAGCAGTACTTC,CASSQAISYEQYF
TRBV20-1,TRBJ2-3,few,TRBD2,TGCAGTGCTAGAGATCGATGGCTAGCGGGAACGGATACGCAGTATTTT,CSARDRWLAGTDTQYF
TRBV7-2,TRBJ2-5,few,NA,TGTGCCAGCAGCTCGTACAGATCCCAAGAGACCCAGTACTTC,CASSSYRSQETQYF
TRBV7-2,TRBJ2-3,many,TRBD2,TGTGCCAGCAGCCCCCAAACAGGGACTAGCGGGAGGGGGTATACGCAGTATTTT,CASSPQTGTSGRGYTQYF
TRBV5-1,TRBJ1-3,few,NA,TGCGCCAGCAGCAAGGGAAACATATCTGGAAACACCATATATTTT,CASSKGNISGNTIYF
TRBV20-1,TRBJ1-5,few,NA,TGCAGTGCTAGAGAGGGGGCAACGTTTCAGCCCCAGCATTTT,CSAREGATFQPQHF
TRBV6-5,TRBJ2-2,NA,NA,TGTGCCAGCAGTTACTCGAAGGCGGTCGTGAACACCGGGGAGCTGTTTTTT,CASSYSKAVVNTGELFF
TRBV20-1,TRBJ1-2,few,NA,TGCAGTGTCCTCAAGGGAGGCTACACCTTC,CSVLKGGYTF
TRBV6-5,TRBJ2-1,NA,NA,TGTGCCAGCAGGTACCTGAGCTCCTACAATGAGCAGTTCTTC,CASRYLSSYNEQFF
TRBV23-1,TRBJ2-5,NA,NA,TGCGCCAGCAGTCAAGCAGGAGGGGACCAAGAGACCCAGTACTTC,CASSQAGGDQETQYF
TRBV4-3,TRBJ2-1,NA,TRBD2,TGCGCCAGCAGCCAAGAACTAACGGCTAGCGGGATCAGTGAGCAGTTCTTC,CASSQELTASGISEQFF
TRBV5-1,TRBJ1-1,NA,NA,TGCGCCAGCAGCTTATCAGGGCCGGTCACTGAAGCTTTCTTT,CASSLSGPVTEAFF
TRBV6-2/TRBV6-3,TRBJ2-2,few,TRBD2,TGTGCCAGCAGTTACTCGAGAACTAGCGCGGCGAACACCGGGGAGCTGTTTTTT,CASSYSRTSAANTGELFF
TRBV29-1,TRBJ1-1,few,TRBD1,TGCAGCGTCGCACAGGGGGACACTGAAGCTTTCTTT,CSVAQGDTEAFF
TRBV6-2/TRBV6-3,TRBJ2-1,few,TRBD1,TGTGCCAGCAGTTACTCCAGGACAGGGCGATCTGAGCAGTTCTTC,CASSYSRTGRSEQFF
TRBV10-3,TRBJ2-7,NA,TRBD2,TGTGCCATCAGTGGAGTGGGGTTAGCGGGAGGCTACGAGCAGTACTTC,CAISGVGLAGGYEQYF
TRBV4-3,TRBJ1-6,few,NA,TGCGCCAGCAGCCAGGGGAAACGGGGTAATTCACCCCTCCACTTT,CASSQGKRGNSPLHF
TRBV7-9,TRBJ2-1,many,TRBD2,TGTGCCAGCAGCTTTAGGGCTAGCGGCAACAATGAGCAGTTCTTC,CASSFRASGNNEQFF
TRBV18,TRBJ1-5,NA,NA,TGTGCCAGCTCACCACGAGACGGGGATCAGCCCCAGCATTTT,CASSPRDGDQPQHF
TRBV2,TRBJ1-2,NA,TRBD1,TGTGCCAGCAGTGGGACAGGGGGATATGGCTACACCTTC,CASSGTGGYGYTF
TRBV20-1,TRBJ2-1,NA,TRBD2,TGCAGTGCTAGAGGCCCTAGCGGTAATGAGCAGTTCTTC,CSARGPSGNEQFF
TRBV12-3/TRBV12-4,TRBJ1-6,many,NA,TGTGCCAGCAGTGGTGACAGATCACCCCTCCACTTT,CASSGDRSPLHF